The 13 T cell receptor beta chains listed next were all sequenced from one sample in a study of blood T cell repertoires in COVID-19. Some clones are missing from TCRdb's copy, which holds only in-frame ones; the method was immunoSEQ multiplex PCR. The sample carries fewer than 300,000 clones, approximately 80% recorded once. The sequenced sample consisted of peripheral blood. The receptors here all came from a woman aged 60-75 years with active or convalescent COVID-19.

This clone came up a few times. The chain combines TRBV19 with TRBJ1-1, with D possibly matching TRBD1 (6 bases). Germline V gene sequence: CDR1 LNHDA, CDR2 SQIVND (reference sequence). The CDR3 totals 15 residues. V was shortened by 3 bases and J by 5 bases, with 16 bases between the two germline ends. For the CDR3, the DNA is TGTGCCAGTAGTATTGGTGACAGGCGAGGGACTGAAGCTTTCTTT. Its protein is CASSIGDRRGTEAFF.

In DNA form, the CDR3 reads TGTGCCAGCAGTTACTCGAGGGCAGAGATCAGAGATGGCTACACCTTC. Translation: CASSYSRAEIRDGYTF. This chain links TRBV6-5 with TRBJ1-2; D unclear. The CDR3 sequence is 16 residues long. V was pared by 0 bases and J by 6 bases, with 17 bases between. Germline-derived CDR1 and CDR2 are MNHEY and SVGAGI.

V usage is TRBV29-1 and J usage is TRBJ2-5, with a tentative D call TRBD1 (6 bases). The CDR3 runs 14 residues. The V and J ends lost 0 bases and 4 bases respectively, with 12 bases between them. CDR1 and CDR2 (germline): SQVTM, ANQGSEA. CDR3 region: CSVEDPRGSETQYF. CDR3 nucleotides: TGCAGCGTTGAAGATCCCAGGGGCTCAGAGACCCAGTACTTC.

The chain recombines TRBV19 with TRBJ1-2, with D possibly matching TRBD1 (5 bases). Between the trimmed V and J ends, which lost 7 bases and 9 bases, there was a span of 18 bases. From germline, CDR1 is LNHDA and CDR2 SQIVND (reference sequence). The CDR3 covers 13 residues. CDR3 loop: CASNRPPTESYTF. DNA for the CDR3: TGTGCCAGTAACCGACCCCCGACAGAGAGCTACACCTTC.

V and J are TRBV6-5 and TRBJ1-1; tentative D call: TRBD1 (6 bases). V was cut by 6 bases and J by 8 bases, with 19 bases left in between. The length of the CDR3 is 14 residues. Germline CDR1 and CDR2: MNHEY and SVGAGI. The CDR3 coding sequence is TGTGCCAGCAGCCGGGGGGGCGTAGGCTCCGAAGCTTTCTTT. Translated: CASSRGGVGSEAFF.

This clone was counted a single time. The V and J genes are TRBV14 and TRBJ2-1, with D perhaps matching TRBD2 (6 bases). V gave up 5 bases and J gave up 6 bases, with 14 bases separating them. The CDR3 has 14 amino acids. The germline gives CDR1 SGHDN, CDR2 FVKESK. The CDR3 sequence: CASSNRDWSNEQFF. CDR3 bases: TGTGCCAGCAGCAACCGGGACTGGTCCAATGAGCAGTTCTTC.

The CDR3 protein is CASSEDYRSGNEQFF. The CDR3, as DNA: TGTGCCAGCAGTGAGGACTATCGCAGTGGCAATGAGCAGTTCTTC. V gene TRBV6-1 combines with J gene TRBJ2-1; perhaps TRBD2 as D (6 bases). Deletions cut 3 bases from V and 6 bases from J, with 15 bases between. This CDR3 comprises 15 residues. The germline V gene has CDR1 MNHNS and CDR2 SASEGT.

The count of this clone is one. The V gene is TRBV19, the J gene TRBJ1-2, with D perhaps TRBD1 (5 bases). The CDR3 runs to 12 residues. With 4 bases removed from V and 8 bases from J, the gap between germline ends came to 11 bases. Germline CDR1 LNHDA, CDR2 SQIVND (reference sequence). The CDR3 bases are TGTGCCAGTAGTACTCGACAGATCGGCTACACCTTC. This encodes CASSTRQIGYTF.

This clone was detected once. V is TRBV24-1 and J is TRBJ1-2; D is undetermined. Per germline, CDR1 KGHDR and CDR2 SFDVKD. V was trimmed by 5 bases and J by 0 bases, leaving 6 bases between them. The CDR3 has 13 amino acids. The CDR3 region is CATSGEPNYGYTF. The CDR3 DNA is TGTGCCACCAGTGGTGAGCCTAACTATGGCTACACCTTC.

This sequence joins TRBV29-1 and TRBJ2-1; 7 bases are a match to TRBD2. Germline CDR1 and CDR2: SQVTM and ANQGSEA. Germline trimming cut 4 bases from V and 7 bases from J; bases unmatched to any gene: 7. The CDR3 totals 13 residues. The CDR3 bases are TGCAGCGTTGTCGGGCTAGCGGAAAATGAGCAGTTCTTC. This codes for CSVVGLAENEQFF.

The CDR3 spells CASSLSGAGELFF. The CDR3 nucleotides read TGTGCCAGCAGTTTATCAGGGGCCGGGGAGCTGTTTTTT. The chain links TRBV28 to TRBJ2-2; D is perhaps TRBD1 (6 bases). The length of the CDR3 is 13 residues. Deletions cut 1 base from V and 6 bases from J, with 6 bases between. CDR1 is MDHEN and CDR2 is SYDVKM in the germline V gene.

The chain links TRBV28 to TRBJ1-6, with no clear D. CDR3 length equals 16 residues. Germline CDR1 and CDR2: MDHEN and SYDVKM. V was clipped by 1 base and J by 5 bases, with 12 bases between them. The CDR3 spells CASSLLHPHNNSPLHF. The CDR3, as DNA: TGTGCCAGCAGTTTATTACATCCCCATAATAATTCACCCCTCCACTTT.

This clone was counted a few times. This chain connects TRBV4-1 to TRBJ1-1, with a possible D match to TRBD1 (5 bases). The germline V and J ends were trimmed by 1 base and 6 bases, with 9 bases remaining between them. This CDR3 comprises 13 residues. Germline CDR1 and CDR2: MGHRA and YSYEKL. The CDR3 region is CASSQGRGAEAFF. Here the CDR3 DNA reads TGCGCCAGCAGCCAAGGAAGGGGTGCTGAAGCTTTCTTT.